This TCR beta chain originates from a study of T cells in Graves' hyperthyroidism and ophthalmopathy. Study-wide results and limits: The authors' 13 V-J model separated ophthalmopathy from stable hyperthyroidism.

Amplification yielded TCR beta CDR3 regions, with RNA transcripts as the source. The study used the HTBI primer set for a first-round RT-PCR of the TCR CDR3. MiXCR, run by TCRdb on the multiplex PCR reads, gives a single entry per CDR3 protein. The top ten clones hold more than 15% of a sample with under 700,000 distinct CDR3 sequences, 16% of them seen once. Ten or more counts support this clonotype. Its antigen remains unidentified. Germline CDR1 is SGHRS and CDR2 is YFSETQ. The CDR3 loop spans 16 amino acids. Trimming at V came to 6 bases and at J to 7 bases, leaving 13 bases not matched to a gene. The sequenced sample consisted of blood. V gene TRBV5-1 combines with J gene TRBJ2-1; 10 bases are shared with TRBD2. This receptor was obtained from a woman aged 18-29 years with Graves' hyperthyroidism. This chain's CDR3 is CASIPGPSGSQNEQFF. Here the CDR3 DNA reads TGCGCCAGCATCCCAGGACCTAGCGGGAGTCAAAATGAGCAGTTCTTC.